Below, 10 T cell receptor beta chains from the same sample are listed, as sequenced in a study of early T cells in non-severe SARS-CoV-2 infection. TCRdb analysed the 5' RACE reads with MiXCR anew, one entry per CDR3 protein. The top ten hold about 4.8% of the sample, which has some 81,000 distinct CDR3 sequences, 7.5% to 10% seen once. Sequences were obtained from whole blood. The receptors here all came from an adult who was a healthcare worker with PCR-confirmed SARS-CoV-2 infection or an uninfected control (not recorded which).

This clonotype was found many times. This chain uses TRBV3-1 with TRBJ2-1; 10 bases fit TRBD1. The CDR3 consists of 15 residues. The ends lost 4 bases at V and 3 bases at J; junction bases unmatched: 3. Germline V gene lookup returns CDR1 LGHDT and CDR2 YNNKEL (reference sequence). The DNA of the CDR3 is TGTGCCAGCAGCCCGACAGGGGGCGGCTACAATGAGCAGTTCTTC. Translated: CASSPTGGGYNEQFF.

There are many counts of this clonotype. The gene calls are TRBV29-1 and TRBJ1-1; D uncertain. The CDR3 runs to 12 residues. CDR1 SQVTM and CDR2 ANQGSEA come from the germline V gene. V lost 3 bases and J 2 bases, leaving 7 bases between the germline ends. The CDR3 region has the DNA TGCAGCGTTGATTCCTATAACACTGAAGCTTTCTTT. Encoded protein: CSVDSYNTEAFF.

In this sample, this clonotype turned up a few times. V gene TRBV27 combines with J gene TRBJ2-7, with 7 bases lining up with TRBD2. The CDR3 is made up of 13 amino acids. Germline V gene data show CDR1 as MNHEY and CDR2 as SMNVEV (reference sequence). The junction had 3 bases not matched to a gene; V was cut back by 5 bases and J by 2 bases. The CDR3 nucleotides read TGTGCCAGCAGTACAAGCGGGACCTACGAGCAGTACTTC. Protein sequence: CASSTSGTYEQYF.

This clonotype has ten or more counts. This chain uses TRBV2 with TRBJ2-3, with D possibly matching TRBD1 (6 bases). Germline V gene sequence: CDR1 SNHLY, CDR2 FYNNEI. Trimming took off 8 bases at V and 14 bases at J, with 23 bases between the two ends. The CDR3 contains 13 residues. The CDR3 is CASEGNEDRSRYF. DNA for the CDR3: TGTGCCAGCGAAGGTAATGAGGACAGAAGCCGGTATTTT.

This clonotype was detected a few times. This chain links TRBV7-7 with TRBJ2-7; D could derive from TRBD1 or TRBD2 (6 bases each). The V gene's germline CDR1 is SSHAT and CDR2 FNYEAQ (reference sequence). The CDR3 covers 13 residues. Between the trimmed V and J ends, which lost 5 bases and 5 bases, there was a span of 13 bases. The CDR3: CASSVGGGNEQYF. In DNA form, the CDR3 reads TGTGCCAGCAGCGTGGGGGGCGGGAACGAGCAGTACTTC.

This clonotype has a handful of counts. This chain connects TRBV7-9 to TRBJ2-7; D may be TRBD1 (6 bases). CDR1 and CDR2 from the germline V gene are SEHNR and FQNEAQ (reference sequence). This CDR3 contains 14 residues. V lost 8 bases and J lost 4, with 18 bases in between. Here the CDR3 reads CASERSGDPYEQYF. The CDR3 nucleotides read TGTGCCAGCGAACGTTCAGGGGATCCGTACGAGCAGTACTTC.

This clonotype occurred a few times. This rearrangement joins TRBV30 to TRBJ1-6; D is unresolved. CDR1 GTSNPN and CDR2 SVGIG come from the germline V gene (reference sequence). Trimming pared 5 bases from V and 10 bases from J, leaving 9 bases between. CDR3 length: 11 residues. Here the CDR3 reads CAWRKNSPLHF. In nucleotides, the CDR3 is TGTGCCTGGCGAAAAAACTCACCCCTCCACTTT.

The V and J genes are TRBV12-3 or TRBV12-4 and TRBJ2-2, with D possibly matching TRBD2 (5 bases). The V gene lost 2 bases and the J gene lost 6 bases, with 13 bases spanning the gap. The CDR3 has 15 amino acids. CDR3 coding DNA: TGTGCCAGCAGTTTAAGTGGGAGTGTCGCCGGGGAGCTGTTTTTT. It is translated as CASSLSGSVAGELFF.

The sample holds many counts of this clonotype. The gene calls are TRBV5-1 and TRBJ2-7, with TRBD1 identical over 9 bases. The CDR3 is made up of 12 amino acids. CDR1 is SGHRS, CDR2 YFSETQ, per germline. V trimming: 4 bases; J trimming: 6 bases; junction bases outside the gene matches: 2. CDR3 nucleotides: TGCGCCAGCAGCCTGGACAGGGGCGAGCAGTACTTC. It translates to CASSLDRGEQYF. Combining the CDR3 with reference TRBV5-1 and TRBJ2-7 gives the whole variable domain KAGVTQTPRYLIKTRGQQVTLSCSPISGHRSVSWYQQTPGQGLQFLFEYFSETQRNKGNFPGRFSGRQFSNSRSEMNVSTLELGDSALYLCASSLDRGEQYFGPGTRLTVT.

The V and J genes are TRBV28 and TRBJ1-2, with 7 bases that match TRBD1. V lost 6 bases and J lost 6; bases outside the gene matches: 16. The germline gives CDR1 MDHEN, CDR2 SYDVKM. This CDR3 spans 16 amino acids. The CDR3 DNA reads TGTGCCAGCAGCACCTCCGGGCAGGGGGTGCTTAATGGCTACACCTTC. Translating gives CASSTSGQGVLNGYTF.